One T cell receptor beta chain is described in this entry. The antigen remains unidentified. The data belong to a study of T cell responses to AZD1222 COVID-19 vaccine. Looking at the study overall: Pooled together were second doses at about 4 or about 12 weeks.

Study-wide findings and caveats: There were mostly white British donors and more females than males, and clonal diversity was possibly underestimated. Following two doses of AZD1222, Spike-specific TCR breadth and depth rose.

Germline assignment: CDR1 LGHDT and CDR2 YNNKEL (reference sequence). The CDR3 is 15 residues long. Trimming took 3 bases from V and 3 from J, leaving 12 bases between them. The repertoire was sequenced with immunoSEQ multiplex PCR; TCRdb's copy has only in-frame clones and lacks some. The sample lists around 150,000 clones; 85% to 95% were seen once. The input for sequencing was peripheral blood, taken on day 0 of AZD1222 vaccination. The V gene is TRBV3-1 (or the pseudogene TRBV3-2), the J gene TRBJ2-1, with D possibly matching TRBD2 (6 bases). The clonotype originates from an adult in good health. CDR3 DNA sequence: TGTGCCAGCAGCCAGGGAGCGGGCCGCTACAATGAGCAGTTCTTC. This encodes CASSQGAGRYNEQFF.